This TCR beta chain derives from a study of graft-versus-host responses after intestinal transplantation. Overall study: Each patient got anti-thymocyte globulin induction, then tacrolimus and steroids for roughly 3 years.

Worth noting for this clone: What it binds is unknown.

The method was immunoSEQ multiplex PCR; TCRdb's version includes in-frame clones alone and lacks a portion of them. This table holds tens of thousands of clones, around 90% found once. Findings and caveats of the study: Recipient bone marrow held GvH clones, some seen earlier in ileum or blood. Early post-transplant HvG declines were associated with peak circulating GvH clone levels. Subjects displaying graft-donor T cell macrochimerism possessed elevated graft-versus-host to host-versus-graft clonal ratios inside allografts.

CDR1 and CDR2 (germline): SNHLY, FYNNEI. The CDR3 runs to 23 residues. V lost 4 bases and J lost 2; bases outside the gene matches: 24. Graft samples were processed, releasing intraepithelial and lamina propria lymphocytes. The clonotype comes from a human patient who received an intestinal transplant, so some T cells may come from the graft donor. The material was ileum tissue, obtained around seven months after intestinal transplant. The rearrangement links TRBV2 to TRBJ2-1; 12 bases match TRBD2. The CDR3 region is CASSVSLFSELLLAGGTYNEQFF. The CDR3 nucleotides read TGTGCCAGCAGTGTGAGTTTGTTTTCAGAATTATTACTAGCGGGAGGAACCTACAATGAGCAGTTCTTC.